These 10 T cell receptor beta chains share one sample of origin, sequenced in a study of metastatic and nonmetastatic thyroid tumors. With MiXCR, TCRdb called clones anew from the PCR reads. The sample lists around 34,000 clones, about 15% occurring once. Until they underwent thyroid surgery, no patient had received any treatment. Sequencing used blood. The receptor set was obtained from a male donor with papillary thyroid cancer or a benign thyroid nodule (not recorded which). Some clones in this sample may be carry-over from other donors' samples.

This clone came up many times. V is TRBV7-9 and J is TRBJ1-1; D remains unclear. The CDR3 covers 11 residues. V gave up 6 bases and J gave up 6 bases, with 8 bases separating them. In germline, CDR1 is SEHNR, CDR2 FQNEAQ (reference sequence). In DNA form, the CDR3 reads TGTGCCAGCAGGGGGATGGCTGAAGCTTTCTTT. This codes for CASRGMAEAFF.

This clone was counted ten times or more. V and J are TRBV20-1 and TRBJ2-1, with TRBD2 matching 7 bases. Germline CDR1 and CDR2: DFQATT and SNEGSKA (reference sequence). The CDR3 spans 13 residues. J gave up 7 bases and V 6 bases, and 9 bases lay outside the gene matches. CDR3 region: CSANPGGGNEQFF. The CDR3 coding sequence is TGCAGTGCGAACCCCGGCGGGGGTAATGAGCAGTTCTTC.

This clone was recorded many times. A read error may be the cause here, since a much bigger clone is one base away. This chain joins TRBV2 and TRBJ2-7, with TRBD2 matching 7 bases. The CDR3 is 15 amino acids. The germline V gene encodes CDR1 SNHLY and CDR2 FYNNEI. The CDR3 is CASSPRTGGPYERYF. The CDR3 DNA follows: TGTGCCAGCAGTCCCAGAACGGGAGGCCCCTACGAGCGGTACTTC.

Details on this clone: Compared with germline, one end of the junction differs, possibly owing to a read error. V usage is TRBV28 and J usage is TRBJ2-7; D perhaps matches TRBD2 (5 bases). The CDR3 totals 13 residues. Germline V gene data show CDR1 as MDHEN and CDR2 as SYDVKM. Here the CDR3 reads CASKAGGTYEPYF. DNA of the CDR3: TGTGCCAGCAAGGCTGGAGGTACCTACGAGCCGTACTTC. Filled out from reference TRBV28 and TRBJ2-7, the complete variable domain reads DVKVTQSSRYLVKRTGEKVFLECVQDMDHENMFWYRQDPGLGLRLIYFSYDVKMKEKGDIPEGYSVSREKKERFSLILESASTNQTSMYLCASKAGGTYEPYFGPGTRLTVT.

This clone was observed a handful of times. The CDR3 does not end in the conserved phenylalanine or tryptophan, so this is likely a read error. The chain has TRBV6-6 and TRBJ2-7; D is possibly TRBD2 (6 bases). The CDR3 extends over 16 amino acids. Germline CDR1 and CDR2: MNHNY and SVGAGI (reference sequence). The CDR3 loop reads CASSYGGGGVPYEQYL. The CDR3 coding sequence is TGTGCCAGTAGTTACGGGGGAGGCGGGGTTCCCTACGAGCAGTACCTC.

The chain joins TRBV6-4 to TRBJ2-3; D is tentatively TRBD1 or TRBD2 (6 bases each). The germline V gene encodes CDR1 MRHNA and CDR2 SNTAGT. The length of the CDR3 is 19 residues. V gave up 6 bases and J gave up 7 bases, with 32 bases separating them. CDR3 amino acids: CASSDAWGALGRWGNTQYF. DNA for the CDR3: TGTGCCAGCAGCGACGCTTGGGGGGCCTTGGGACGGTGGGGAAATACGCAGTATTTT.

This clone was detected many times. The CDR3 DNA reads TGTGCCAGCAGCCAAAGGGGGACCCAGTACTTC. It translates to CASSQRGTQYF. V is TRBV3-1 and J is TRBJ2-5; maybe TRBD1 (5 bases). This CDR3 spans 11 amino acids. Germline values: CDR1 LGHDT, CDR2 YNNKEL (reference sequence). Trimming removed 2 bases at V and 7 bases at J, with 5 bases between.

This clone was counted ten times or more. This chain connects TRBV20-1 to TRBJ2-7; 7 positions match TRBD2. This CDR3 region has 12 residues. Germline CDR1 DFQATT, CDR2 SNEGSKA (reference sequence). V trimming: 5 bases; J trimming: 1 base; junction bases outside the gene matches: 2. Written as DNA, the CDR3 is TGCAGTGCTCAAGCGGGGTCCTACGAGCAGTACTTC. It encodes CSAQAGSYEQYF.

V usage is TRBV7-2 and J usage is TRBJ2-1; 9 bases align to TRBD2. V was clipped by 3 bases and J by 5 bases; unmatched bases: 5. The CDR3 has 15 amino acids. The germline CDR1 and CDR2 sequences are SGHTA and FQGNSA. Written as DNA, the CDR3 is TGTGCCAGCAGCTTGGGGCTAGCGGGAAACAATGAGCAGTTCTTC. Residues: CASSLGLAGNNEQFF.

This clone has just a few counts. V gene TRBV19 combines with J gene TRBJ1-1; D is undetermined. The CDR3 is 13 amino acids. Germline CDR1 and CDR2: LNHDA and SQIVND (reference sequence). V was cut by 3 bases and J by 1 base, with 6 bases left in between. The CDR3 spells CASSISQNTEAFF. In DNA form, the CDR3 reads TGTGCCAGTAGTATCTCGCAGAACACTGAAGCTTTCTTT.